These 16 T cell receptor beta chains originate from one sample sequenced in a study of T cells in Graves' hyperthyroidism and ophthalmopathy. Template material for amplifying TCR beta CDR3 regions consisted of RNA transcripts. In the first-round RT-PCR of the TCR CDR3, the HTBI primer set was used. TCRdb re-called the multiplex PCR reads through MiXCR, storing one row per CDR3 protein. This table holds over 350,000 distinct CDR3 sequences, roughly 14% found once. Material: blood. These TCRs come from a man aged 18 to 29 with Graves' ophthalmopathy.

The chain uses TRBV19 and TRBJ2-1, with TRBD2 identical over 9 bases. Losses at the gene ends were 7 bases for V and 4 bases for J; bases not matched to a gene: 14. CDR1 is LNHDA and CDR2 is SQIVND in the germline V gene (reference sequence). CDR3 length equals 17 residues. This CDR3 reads CASNKIGRLADYNEQFF. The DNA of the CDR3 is TGTGCCAGTAACAAAATAGGGAGACTAGCGGATTACAATGAGCAGTTCTTC.

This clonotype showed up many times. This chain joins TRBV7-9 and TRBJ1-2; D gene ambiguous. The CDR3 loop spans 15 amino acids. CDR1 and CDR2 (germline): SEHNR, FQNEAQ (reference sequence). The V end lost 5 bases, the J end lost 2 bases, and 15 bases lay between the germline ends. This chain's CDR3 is CASSTAGSGNYGYTF. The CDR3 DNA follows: TGTGCCAGCAGCACCGCGGGTTCCGGCAACTATGGCTACACCTTC. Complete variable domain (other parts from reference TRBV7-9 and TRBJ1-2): DTGVSQNPRHKITKRGQNVTFRCDPISEHNRLYWYRQTLGQGPEFLTYFQNEAQLEKSRLLSDRFSAERPKGSFSTLEIQRTEQGDSAMYLCASSTAGSGNYGYTFGSGTRLTVV.

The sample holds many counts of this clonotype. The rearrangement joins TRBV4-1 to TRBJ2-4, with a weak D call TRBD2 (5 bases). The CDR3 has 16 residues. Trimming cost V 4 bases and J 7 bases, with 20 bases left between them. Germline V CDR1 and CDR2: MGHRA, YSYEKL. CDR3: CASSREIAGSSNIQYF. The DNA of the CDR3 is TGCGCCAGCAGCCGGGAAATCGCGGGCTCCAGCAACATTCAGTACTTC.

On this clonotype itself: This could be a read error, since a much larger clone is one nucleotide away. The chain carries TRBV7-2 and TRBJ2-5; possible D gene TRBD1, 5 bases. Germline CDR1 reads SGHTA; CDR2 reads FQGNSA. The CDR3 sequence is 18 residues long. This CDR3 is CAGSPTLGASFGEETQYF. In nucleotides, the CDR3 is TGTGCCGGCAGCCCGACGCTAGGGGCTAGTTTCGGAGAAGAGACCCAGTACTTC.

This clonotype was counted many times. The CDR3 DNA follows: TGTGCCAGCAGTTATGGCCGTAGCTCTGGAAACACCATATATTTT. This codes for CASSYGRSSGNTIYF. J is TRBJ1-3 and V is TRBV6-1; unclear D gene. Trimming left V 5 bases short and J 0 bases short, with 11 bases between. CDR1 is MNHNS, CDR2 SASEGT, per germline. The CDR3 sequence is 15 residues long.

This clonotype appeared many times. The CDR3: CASSEREGPDTQYF. DNA of the CDR3: TGTGCCAGCAGTGAGCGGGAGGGCCCAGATACGCAGTATTTT. V gene TRBV6-4 combines with J gene TRBJ2-3; 9 bases are a match to TRBD2. The CDR3 spans 14 residues. V lost 3 bases, J lost 4 bases, and 2 bases stayed unmatched. Germline V gene sequence: CDR1 MRHNA, CDR2 SNTAGT.

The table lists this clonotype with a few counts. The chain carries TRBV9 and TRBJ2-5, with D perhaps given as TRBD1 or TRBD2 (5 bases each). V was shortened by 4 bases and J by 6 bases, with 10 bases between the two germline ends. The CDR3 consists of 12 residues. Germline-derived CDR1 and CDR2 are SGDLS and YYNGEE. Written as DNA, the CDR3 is TGTGCCAGCAGCTCCCCGGGACAGACCCAGTACTTC. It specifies CASSSPGQTQYF. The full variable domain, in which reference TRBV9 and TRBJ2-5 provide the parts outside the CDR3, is DSGVTQTPKHLITATGQRVTLRCSPRSGDLSVYWYQQSLDQGLQFLIQYYNGEERAKGNILERFSAQQFPDLHSELNLSSLELGDSALYFCASSSPGQTQYFGPGTRLLVL.

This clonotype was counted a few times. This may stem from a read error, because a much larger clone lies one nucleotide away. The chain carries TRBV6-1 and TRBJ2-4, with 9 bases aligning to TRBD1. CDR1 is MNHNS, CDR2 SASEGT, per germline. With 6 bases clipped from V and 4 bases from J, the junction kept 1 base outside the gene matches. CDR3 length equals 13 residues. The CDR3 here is CASRGTGKNIQYF. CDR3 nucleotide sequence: TGTGCCAGCAGAGGGACAGGGAAAAACATTCAGTACTTC.

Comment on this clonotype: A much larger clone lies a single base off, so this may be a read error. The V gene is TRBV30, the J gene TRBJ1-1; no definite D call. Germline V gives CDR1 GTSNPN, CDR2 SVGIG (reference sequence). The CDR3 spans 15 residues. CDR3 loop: CVWSDEYGLNTEAFF. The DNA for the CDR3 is TGTGTCTGGAGTGACGAGTACGGACTGAACACTGAAGCTTTCTTT. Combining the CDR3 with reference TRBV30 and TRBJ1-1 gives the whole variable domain SQTIHQWPATLVQPVGSPLSLECTVEGTSNPNLYWYRQAAGRGLQLLFYSVGIGQISSEVPQNLSASRPQDRQFILSSKKLLLSDSGFYLCVWSDEYGLNTEAFFGQGTRLTVV.

The CDR3 sequence is CATSTGLAGYEQYF. CDR3 bases: TGTGCCACCAGCACGGGACTAGCGGGCTACGAGCAGTACTTC. This rearrangement joins TRBV15 to TRBJ2-7, with 12 bases matching TRBD2. This CDR3 is built from 14 residues. V dropped 4 bases and J dropped 3; count of bases not matched to a gene: 1. From germline, CDR1 is LNHNV and CDR2 YYDKDF (reference sequence).

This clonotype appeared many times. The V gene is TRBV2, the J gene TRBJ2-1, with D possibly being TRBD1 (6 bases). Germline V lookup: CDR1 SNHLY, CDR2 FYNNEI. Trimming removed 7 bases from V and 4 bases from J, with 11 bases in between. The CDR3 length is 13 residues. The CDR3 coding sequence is TGTGCCAGCATCAGGGGCCAATACAATGAGCAGTTCTTC. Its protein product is CASIRGQYNEQFF.

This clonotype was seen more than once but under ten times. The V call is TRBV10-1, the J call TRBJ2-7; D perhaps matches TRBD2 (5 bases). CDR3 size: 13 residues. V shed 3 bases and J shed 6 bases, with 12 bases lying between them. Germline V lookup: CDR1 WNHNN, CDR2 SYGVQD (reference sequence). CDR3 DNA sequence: TGCGCCAGCAGTGAAATTATACGGGGCGAGCAGTACTTC. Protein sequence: CASSEIIRGEQYF.

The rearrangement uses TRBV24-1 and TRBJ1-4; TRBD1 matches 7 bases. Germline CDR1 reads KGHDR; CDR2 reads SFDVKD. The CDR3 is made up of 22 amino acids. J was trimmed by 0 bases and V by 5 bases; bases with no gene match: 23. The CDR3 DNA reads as TGTGCCACCAGTGTCCATGACAGGGAGGACCTTACGTTCACAGCAACTAATGAAAAACTGTTTTTT. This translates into CATSVHDREDLTFTATNEKLFF.

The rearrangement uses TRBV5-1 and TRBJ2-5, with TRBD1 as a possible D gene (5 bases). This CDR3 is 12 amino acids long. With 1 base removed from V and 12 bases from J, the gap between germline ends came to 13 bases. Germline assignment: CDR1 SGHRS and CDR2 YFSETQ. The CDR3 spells CASSLWSGNEYF. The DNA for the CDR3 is TGCGCCAGCAGCTTGTGGTCAGGGAACGAGTACTTC.

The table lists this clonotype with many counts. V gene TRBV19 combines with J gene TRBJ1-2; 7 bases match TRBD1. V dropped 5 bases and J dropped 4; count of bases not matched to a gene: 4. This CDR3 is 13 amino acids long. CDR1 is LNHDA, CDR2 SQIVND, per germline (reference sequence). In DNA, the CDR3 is TGTGCCAGTAGTGACAGGGCAGGCTATGGCTACACCTTC. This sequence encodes CASSDRAGYGYTF.

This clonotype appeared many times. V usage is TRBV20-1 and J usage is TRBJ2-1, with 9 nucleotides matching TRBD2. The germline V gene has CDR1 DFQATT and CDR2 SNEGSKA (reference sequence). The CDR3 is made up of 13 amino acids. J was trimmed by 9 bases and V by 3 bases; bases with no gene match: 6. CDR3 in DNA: TGCAGTGCTAGGATAGCGGGAGTTGGTGAGCAGTTCTTC. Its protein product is CSARIAGVGEQFF.